The table lists the clone carrying this T cell receptor beta chain with a few counts. Its antigen remains unidentified. These data come from a study of T cells after yellow fever vaccination. General study results and limits: Reappearance after the booster was seen for most primary-vaccination clones, at roughly 96% CD4 and around 90% CD8.

The CDR3 runs 14 residues. The germline gives CDR1 SNHLY, CDR2 FYNNEI. Trimming cost V 0 bases and J 6 bases, with 12 bases left between them. For TCR, cDNA came from 5'RACE template switching, which added a universal primer site and UMIs. Each CDR3 protein gets one entry after TCRdb re-called the 5' RACE reads with MiXCR. This sample has a few hundred thousand distinct CDR3 sequences; roughly a sixth occur once, and the top ten carry around 15%. The chain recombines TRBV2 with TRBJ2-7; maybe TRBD1 (6 bases). This clonotype was obtained from a man aged 18 to 35 who received the YFV17D yellow fever vaccine. The sample here was PBMCs, taken 5 to 6 days after the first yellow fever vaccination. The CDR3 DNA follows: TGTGCCAGCAGTGAAGCGCTCTACAGGGTCGAGCAGTACGTC. Its translation is CASSEALYRVEQYV.